This T cell receptor beta chain is drawn from a study of blood T cell repertoires in COVID-19. As for the study in general: Specimens from acute and convalescent COVID-19 originated in the United States, Italy and Spain.

The CDR3 runs 16 residues. Germline lookup yields CDR1 MNHNY and CDR2 SVGAGI (reference sequence). Between the trimmed V and J ends, which lost 0 bases and 2 bases, there was a span of 11 bases. Authors' methods: Amplification of reference gene primers provided the estimated nucleated cell counts. Generated by immunoSEQ multiplex PCR, the TCRdb table keeps only in-frame clones and is missing some. The DNA gave D and trimming, while V, J and clone size come from that table. The sample has tens of thousands of clones, approximately 79% seen once. V and J are TRBV6-6 and TRBJ1-5, with D possibly matching TRBD1 (6 bases). This sequence originates from a man in his 60s with active or convalescent COVID-19. Sample: peripheral blood. CDR3 loop: CASSYSRAGGNQPQHF. For the CDR3, the DNA is TGTGCCAGCAGTTACTCTCGGGCAGGGGGCAATCAGCCCCAGCATTTT.